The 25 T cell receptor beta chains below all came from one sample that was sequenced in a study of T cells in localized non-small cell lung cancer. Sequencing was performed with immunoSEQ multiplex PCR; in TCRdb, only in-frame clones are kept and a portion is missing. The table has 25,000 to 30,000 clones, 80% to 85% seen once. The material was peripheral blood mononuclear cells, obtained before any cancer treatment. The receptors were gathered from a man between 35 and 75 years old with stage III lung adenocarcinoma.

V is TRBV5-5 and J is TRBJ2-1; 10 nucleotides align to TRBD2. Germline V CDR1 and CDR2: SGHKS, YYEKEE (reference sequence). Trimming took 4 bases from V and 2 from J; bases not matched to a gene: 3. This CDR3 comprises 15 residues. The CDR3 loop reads CASSTGLATYNEQFF. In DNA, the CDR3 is TGTGCCAGCAGCACGGGACTAGCGACCTACAATGAGCAGTTCTTC.

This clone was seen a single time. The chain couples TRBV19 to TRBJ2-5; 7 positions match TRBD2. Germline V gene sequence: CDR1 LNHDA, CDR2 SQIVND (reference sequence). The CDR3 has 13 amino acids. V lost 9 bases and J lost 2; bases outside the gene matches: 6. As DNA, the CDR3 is TGTGCCAGCAGCGGGACGGGACAAGAGACCCAGTACTTC. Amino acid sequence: CASSGTGQETQYF. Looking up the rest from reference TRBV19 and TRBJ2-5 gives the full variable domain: DGGITQSPKYLFRKEGQNVTLSCEQNLNHDAMYWYRQDPGQGLRLIYYSQIVNDFQKGDIAEGYSVSREKKESFPLTVTSAQKNPTAFYLCASSGTGQETQYFGPGTRLLVL.

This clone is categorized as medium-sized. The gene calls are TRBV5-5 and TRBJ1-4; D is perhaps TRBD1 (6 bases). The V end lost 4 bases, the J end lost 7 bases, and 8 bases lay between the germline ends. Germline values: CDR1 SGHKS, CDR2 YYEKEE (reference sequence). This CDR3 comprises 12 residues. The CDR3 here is CASSVDSEKLFF. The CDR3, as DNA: TGTGCCAGCAGCGTGGACAGTGAAAAACTGTTTTTT.

The CDR3 DNA is TGTGCCAGTAGTGGGGGGCTGCAAGAGACCCAGTACTTC. The encoded protein is CASSGGLQETQYF. The chain is built from TRBV19 and TRBJ2-5; either TRBD1 or TRBD2 may supply D (6 bases each). There are 13 residues in the CDR3. V was shortened by 5 bases and J by 2 bases, with 9 bases between the two germline ends. The germline V gene encodes CDR1 LNHDA and CDR2 SQIVND (reference sequence).

The CDR3 protein is CASRTGSSGELFF. CDR3 bases: TGTGCCAGCAGAACAGGGAGTTCCGGGGAGCTGTTTTTT. The chain has TRBV6-5 and TRBJ2-2; D possibly corresponds to TRBD1 (6 bases). Trimming removed 6 bases from V and 6 bases from J, with 11 bases in between. CDR1 is MNHEY, CDR2 SVGAGI, per germline. This CDR3 spans 13 amino acids.

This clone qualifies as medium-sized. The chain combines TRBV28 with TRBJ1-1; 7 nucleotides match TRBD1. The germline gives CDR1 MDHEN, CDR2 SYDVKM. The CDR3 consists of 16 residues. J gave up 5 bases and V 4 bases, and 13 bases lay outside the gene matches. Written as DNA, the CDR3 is TGTGCCAGCAGTTCAGATTCCGGAGGGGGCTGGACTGAAGCTTTCTTT. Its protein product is CASSSDSGGGWTEAFF.

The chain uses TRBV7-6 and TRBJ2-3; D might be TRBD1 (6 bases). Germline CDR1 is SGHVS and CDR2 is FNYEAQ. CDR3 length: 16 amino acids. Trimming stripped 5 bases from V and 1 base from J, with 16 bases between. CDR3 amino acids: CASSQTGYLGTDTQYF. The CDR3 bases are TGTGCCAGCAGCCAAACAGGGTATTTGGGCACAGATACGCAGTATTTT.

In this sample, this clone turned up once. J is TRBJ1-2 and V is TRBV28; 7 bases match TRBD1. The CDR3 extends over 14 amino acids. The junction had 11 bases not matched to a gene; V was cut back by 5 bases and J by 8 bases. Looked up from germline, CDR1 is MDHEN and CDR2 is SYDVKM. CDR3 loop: CASSALGGLGGYTF. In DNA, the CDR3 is TGTGCCAGCAGTGCCTTAGGGGGCTTAGGGGGCTACACCTTC.

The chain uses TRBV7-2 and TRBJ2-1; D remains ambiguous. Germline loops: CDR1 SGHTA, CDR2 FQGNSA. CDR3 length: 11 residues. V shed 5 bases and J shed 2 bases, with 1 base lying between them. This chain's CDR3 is CASSPYNEQFF. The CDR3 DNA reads TGTGCCAGCAGCCCCTACAATGAGCAGTTCTTC. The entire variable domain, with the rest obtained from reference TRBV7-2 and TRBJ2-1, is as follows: GAGVSQSPSNKVTEKGKDVELRCDPISGHTALYWYRQSLGQGLEFLIYFQGNSAPDKSGLPSDRFSAERTGGSVSTLTIQRTQQEDSAVYLCASSPYNEQFFGPGTRLTVL.

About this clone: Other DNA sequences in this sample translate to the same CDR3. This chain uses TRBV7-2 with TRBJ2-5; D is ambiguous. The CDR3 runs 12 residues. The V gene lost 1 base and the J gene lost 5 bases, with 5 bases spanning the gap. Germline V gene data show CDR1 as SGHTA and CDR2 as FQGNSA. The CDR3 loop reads CASSLGRETQYF. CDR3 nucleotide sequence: TGTGCCAGCAGCTTAGGAAGGGAGACCCAGTACTTC.

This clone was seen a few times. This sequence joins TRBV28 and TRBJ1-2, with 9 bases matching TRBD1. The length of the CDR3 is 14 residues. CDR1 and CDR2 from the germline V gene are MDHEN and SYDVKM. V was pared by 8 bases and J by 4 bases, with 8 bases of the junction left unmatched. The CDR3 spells CASGTGGLSYGYTF. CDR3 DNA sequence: TGTGCCAGCGGCACAGGGGGCTTATCCTATGGCTACACCTTC.

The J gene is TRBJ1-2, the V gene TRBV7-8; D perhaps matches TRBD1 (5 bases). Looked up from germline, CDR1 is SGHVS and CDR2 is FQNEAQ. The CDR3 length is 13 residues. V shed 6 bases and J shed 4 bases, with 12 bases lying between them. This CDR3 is CASRTGGGYGYTF. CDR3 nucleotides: TGTGCCAGCAGAACCGGGGGGGGCTATGGCTACACCTTC.

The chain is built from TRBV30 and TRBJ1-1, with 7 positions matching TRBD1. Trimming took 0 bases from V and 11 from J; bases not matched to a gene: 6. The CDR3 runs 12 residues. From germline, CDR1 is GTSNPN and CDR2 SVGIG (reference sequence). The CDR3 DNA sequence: TGTGCCTGGAGTGTAAAGGGGGCTTACGCTTTCTTT. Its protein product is CAWSVKGAYAFF.

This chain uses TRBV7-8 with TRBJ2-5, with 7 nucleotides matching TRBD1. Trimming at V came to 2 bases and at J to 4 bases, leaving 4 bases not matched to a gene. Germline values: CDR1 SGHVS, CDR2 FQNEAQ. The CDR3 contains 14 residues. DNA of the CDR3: TGTGCCAGCAGCTTAAGGGGACAGCGAGAGACCCAGTACTTC. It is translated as CASSLRGQRETQYF. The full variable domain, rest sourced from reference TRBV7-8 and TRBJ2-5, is GAGVSQSPRYKVAKRGQDVALRCDPISGHVSLFWYQQALGQGPEFLTYFQNEAQLDKSGLPSDRFFAERPEGSVSTLKIQRTQQEDSAVYLCASSLRGQRETQYFGPGTRLLVL.

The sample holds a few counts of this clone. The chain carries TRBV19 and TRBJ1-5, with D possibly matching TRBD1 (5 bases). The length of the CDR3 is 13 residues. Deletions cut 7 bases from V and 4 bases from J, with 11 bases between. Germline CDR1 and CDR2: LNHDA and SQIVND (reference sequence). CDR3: CASTMTVNQPQHF. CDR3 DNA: TGTGCCAGTACCATGACAGTAAATCAGCCCCAGCATTTT.

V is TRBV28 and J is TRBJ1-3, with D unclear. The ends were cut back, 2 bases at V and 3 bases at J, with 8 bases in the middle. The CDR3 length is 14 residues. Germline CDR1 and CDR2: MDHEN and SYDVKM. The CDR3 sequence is CASSLNPGGNTIYF. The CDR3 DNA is TGTGCCAGCAGTTTAAACCCGGGTGGAAACACCATATATTTT.

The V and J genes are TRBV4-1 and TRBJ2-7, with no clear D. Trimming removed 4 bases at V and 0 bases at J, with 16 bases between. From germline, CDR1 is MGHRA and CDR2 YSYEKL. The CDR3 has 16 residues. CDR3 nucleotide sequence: TGCGCCAGCAGCCCATACTTTTCCCGGAGCTCCTACGAGCAGTACGTC. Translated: CASSPYFSRSSYEQYV.

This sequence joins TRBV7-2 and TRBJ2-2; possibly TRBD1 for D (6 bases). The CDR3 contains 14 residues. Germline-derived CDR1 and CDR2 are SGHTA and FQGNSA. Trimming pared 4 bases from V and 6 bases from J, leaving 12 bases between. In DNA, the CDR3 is TGTGCCAGCAGCTACAGGGTCCAGGCCGGGGAGCTGTTTTTT. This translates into CASSYRVQAGELFF.

The CDR3 DNA reads as TGTGCCAGCAGTGAGCCCGGGACATCGTACCAAGAGACCCAGTACTTC. The encoded protein is CASSEPGTSYQETQYF. The chain links TRBV28 to TRBJ2-5; D perhaps matches TRBD1 (6 bases). V shed 5 bases and J shed 0 bases, with 16 bases lying between them. CDR3 length equals 16 residues. CDR1 MDHEN and CDR2 SYDVKM come from the germline V gene.

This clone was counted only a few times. CDR3 sequence (DNA): TGTGCCAGCAGTGGACCCGGGACAGGGAATTCACCCCTCCACTTT. Protein product: CASSGPGTGNSPLHF. The rearrangement links TRBV28 to TRBJ1-6, with 9 bases aligning to TRBD1. The CDR3 length is 15 residues. CDR1 is MDHEN, CDR2 SYDVKM, per germline. V trimming: 5 bases; J trimming: 7 bases; junction bases outside the gene matches: 6.

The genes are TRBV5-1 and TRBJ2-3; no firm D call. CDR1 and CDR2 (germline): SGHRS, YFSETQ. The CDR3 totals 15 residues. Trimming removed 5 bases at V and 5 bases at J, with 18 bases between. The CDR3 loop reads CASRAEVGVGDTQYF. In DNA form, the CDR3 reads TGCGCCAGCAGGGCTGAGGTTGGGGTGGGAGATACGCAGTATTTT.

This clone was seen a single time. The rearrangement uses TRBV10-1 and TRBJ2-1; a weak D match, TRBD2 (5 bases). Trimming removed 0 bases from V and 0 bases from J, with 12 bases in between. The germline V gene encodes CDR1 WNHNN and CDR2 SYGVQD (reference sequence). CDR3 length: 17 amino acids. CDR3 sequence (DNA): TGCGCCAGCAGTGAGTCCGGCGGGTATAGCTCCTACAATGAGCAGTTCTTC. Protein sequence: CASSESGGYSSYNEQFF.

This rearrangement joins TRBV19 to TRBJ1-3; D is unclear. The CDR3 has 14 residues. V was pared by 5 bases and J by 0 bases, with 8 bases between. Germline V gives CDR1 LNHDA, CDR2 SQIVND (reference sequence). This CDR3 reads CASSPEISGNTIYF. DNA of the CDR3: TGTGCCAGTAGTCCGGAAATCTCTGGAAACACCATATATTTT.

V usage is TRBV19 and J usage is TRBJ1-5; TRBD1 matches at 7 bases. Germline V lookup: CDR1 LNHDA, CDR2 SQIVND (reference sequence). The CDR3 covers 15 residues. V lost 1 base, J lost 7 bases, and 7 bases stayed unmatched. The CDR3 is CASSIGGGDVQPQHF. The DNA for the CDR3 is TGTGCCAGTAGTATAGGAGGGGGCGACGTCCAGCCCCAGCATTTT.

The CDR3 sequence: CAIAQTANTEAFF. The CDR3 nucleotides read TGTGCCATCGCCCAGACTGCGAACACTGAAGCTTTCTTT. The gene calls are TRBV10-3 and TRBJ1-1; D is unclear. The CDR3 is 13 amino acids. Germline V CDR1 and CDR2: ENHRY, SYGVKD. V was clipped by 8 bases and J by 1 base, with 11 bases between them.